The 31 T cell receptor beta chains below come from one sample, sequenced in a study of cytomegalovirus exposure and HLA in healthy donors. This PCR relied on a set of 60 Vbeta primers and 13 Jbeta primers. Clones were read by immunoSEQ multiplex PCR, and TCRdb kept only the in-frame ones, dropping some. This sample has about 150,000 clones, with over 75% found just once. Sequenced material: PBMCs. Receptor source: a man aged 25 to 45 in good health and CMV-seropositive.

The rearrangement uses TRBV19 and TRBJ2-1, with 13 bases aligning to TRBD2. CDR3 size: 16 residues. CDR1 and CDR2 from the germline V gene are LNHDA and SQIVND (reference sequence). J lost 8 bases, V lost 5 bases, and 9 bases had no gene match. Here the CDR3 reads CASSPTGLAGSDEQFF. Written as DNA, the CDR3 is TGTGCCAGTAGTCCAACGGGACTAGCGGGAAGTGATGAGCAGTTCTTC.

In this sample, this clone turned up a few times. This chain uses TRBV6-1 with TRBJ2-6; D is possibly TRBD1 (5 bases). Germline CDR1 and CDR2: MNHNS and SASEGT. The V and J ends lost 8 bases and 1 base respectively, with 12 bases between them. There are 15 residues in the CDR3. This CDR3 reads CASGPGFSGANVLTF. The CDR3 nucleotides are TGTGCCAGCGGTCCAGGGTTTTCTGGGGCCAACGTCCTGACTTTC.

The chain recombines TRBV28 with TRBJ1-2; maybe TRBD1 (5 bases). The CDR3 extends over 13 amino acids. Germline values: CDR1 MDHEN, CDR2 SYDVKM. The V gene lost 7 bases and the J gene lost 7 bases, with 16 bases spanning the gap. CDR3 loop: CASTTAGGSGYTF. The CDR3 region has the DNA TGTGCCAGCACCACCGCGGGGGGGAGTGGCTACACCTTC.

The CDR3 DNA reads as TGTGCCAGCAGTGAAGGCAGGCGGCTAGCATCGGGCCAGCAGTACTTC. Encoded protein: CASSEGRRLASGQQYF. This chain uses TRBV2 with TRBJ2-7, with D maybe TRBD2 (5 bases). In germline, CDR1 is SNHLY, CDR2 FYNNEI. V was cut by 1 base and J by 8 bases, with 21 bases left in between. The CDR3 contains 16 residues.

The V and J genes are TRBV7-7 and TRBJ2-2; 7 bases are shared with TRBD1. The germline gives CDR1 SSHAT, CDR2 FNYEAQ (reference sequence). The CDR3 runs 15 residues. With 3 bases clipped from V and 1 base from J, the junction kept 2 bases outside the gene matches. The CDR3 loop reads CASSLGDRNTGELFF. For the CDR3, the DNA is TGTGCCAGCAGCTTGGGGGACAGGAACACCGGGGAGCTGTTTTTT.

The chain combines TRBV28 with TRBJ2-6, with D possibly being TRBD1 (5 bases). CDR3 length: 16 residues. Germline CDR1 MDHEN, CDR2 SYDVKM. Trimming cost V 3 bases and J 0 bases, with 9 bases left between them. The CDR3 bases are TGTGCCAGCAGTTTGAGTAGGGGCTCTGGGGCCAACGTCCTGACTTTC. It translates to CASSLSRGSGANVLTF.

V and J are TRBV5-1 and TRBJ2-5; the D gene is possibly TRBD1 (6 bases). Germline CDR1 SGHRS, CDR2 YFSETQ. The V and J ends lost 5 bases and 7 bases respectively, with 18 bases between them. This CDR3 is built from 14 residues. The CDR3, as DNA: TGCGCCAGCAGGGCGGACAGCAGGATATCGACCCAGTACTTC. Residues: CASRADSRISTQYF.

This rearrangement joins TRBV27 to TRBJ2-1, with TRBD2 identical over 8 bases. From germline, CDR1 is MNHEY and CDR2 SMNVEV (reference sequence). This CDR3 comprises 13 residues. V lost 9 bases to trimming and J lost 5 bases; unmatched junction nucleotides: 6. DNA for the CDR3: TGTGCCAGTTCCGGGACTAGGGACAATGAGCAGTTCTTC. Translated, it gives CASSGTRDNEQFF.

CDR3 bases: TGTGCCACCGTCCCGCTGACAGGGACTTCCTACGAGCAGTACTTC. It is translated as CATVPLTGTSYEQYF. The gene calls are TRBV28 and TRBJ2-7; tentatively, D is TRBD1 (7 bases). The germline gives CDR1 MDHEN, CDR2 SYDVKM. The V end was cut by 10 bases, the J end by 1 base, with 20 bases between. CDR3 length: 15 amino acids.

The CDR3 region has the DNA TGTGCCAGCAGTGAATGGGGGAGGGCCTACGAGCAGTACTTC. Amino acid sequence: CASSEWGRAYEQYF. This sequence joins TRBV6-1 and TRBJ2-7; TRBD2 matches 7 bases. V lost 2 bases, J lost 2 bases, and 3 bases stayed unmatched. CDR1 and CDR2 from the germline V gene are MNHNS and SASEGT. This CDR3 is built from 14 residues.

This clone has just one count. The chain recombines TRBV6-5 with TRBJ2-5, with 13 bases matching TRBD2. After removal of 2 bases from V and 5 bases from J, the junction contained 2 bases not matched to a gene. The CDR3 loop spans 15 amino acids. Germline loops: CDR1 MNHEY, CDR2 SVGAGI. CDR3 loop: CASSYRGLAGETQYF. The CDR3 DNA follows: TGTGCCAGCAGTTACCGGGGACTAGCGGGGGAGACCCAGTACTTC.

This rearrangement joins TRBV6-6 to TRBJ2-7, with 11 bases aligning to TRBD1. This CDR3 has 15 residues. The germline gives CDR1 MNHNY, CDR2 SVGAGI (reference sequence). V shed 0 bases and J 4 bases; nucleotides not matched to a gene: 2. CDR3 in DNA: TGTGCCAGCAGTTACTCGGGGACAGGGGGTTACGAGCAGTACTTC. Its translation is CASSYSGTGGYEQYF.

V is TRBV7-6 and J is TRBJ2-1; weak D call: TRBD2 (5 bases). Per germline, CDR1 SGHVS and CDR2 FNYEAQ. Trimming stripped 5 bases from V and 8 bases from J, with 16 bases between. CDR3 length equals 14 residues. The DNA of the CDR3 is TGTGCCAGCAGCACCCCCCCGGGGTCTGATGAGCAGTTCTTC. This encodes CASSTPPGSDEQFF.

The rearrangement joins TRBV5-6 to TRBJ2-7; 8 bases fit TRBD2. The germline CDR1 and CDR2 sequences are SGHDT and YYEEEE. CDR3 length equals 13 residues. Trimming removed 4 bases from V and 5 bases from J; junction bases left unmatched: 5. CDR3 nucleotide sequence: TGTGCCAGCAGCCCGGTCGGGGGGGACGAGCAGTACTTC. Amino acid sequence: CASSPVGGDEQYF.

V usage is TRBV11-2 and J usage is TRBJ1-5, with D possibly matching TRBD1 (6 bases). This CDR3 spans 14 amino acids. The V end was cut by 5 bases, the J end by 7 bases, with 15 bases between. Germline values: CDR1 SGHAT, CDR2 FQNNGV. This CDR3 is CASSLPGGGQPQHF. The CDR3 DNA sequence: TGTGCCAGCAGCCTACCGGGCGGGGGCCAGCCCCAGCATTTT.

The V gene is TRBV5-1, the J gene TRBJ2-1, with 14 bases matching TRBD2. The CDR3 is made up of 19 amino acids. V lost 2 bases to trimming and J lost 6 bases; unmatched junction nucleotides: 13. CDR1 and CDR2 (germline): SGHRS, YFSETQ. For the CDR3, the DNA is TGCGCCAGCAGCTTTCCCGGGACTAGCGGGAGTGTCTTAGGCAATGAGCAGTTCTTC. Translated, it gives CASSFPGTSGSVLGNEQFF.

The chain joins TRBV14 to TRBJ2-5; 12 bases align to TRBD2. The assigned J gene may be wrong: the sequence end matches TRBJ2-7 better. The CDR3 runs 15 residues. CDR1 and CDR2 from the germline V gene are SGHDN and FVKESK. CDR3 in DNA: TGTGCCAGCAGCCTACTGACTAGCGGGGGCTACGAGCAGTACTTC. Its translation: CASSLLTSGGYEQYF.

CDR3 sequence reads: CASKRGRAGNYEQYF. The DNA for the CDR3 is TGTGCCAGCAAGAGGGGGCGGGCAGGAAACTACGAGCAGTACTTC. This chain uses TRBV28 with TRBJ2-7; 7 positions agree with TRBD1. The CDR3 is 15 amino acids. J gave up 3 bases and V 7 bases, and 12 bases lay outside the gene matches. Germline loops: CDR1 MDHEN, CDR2 SYDVKM.

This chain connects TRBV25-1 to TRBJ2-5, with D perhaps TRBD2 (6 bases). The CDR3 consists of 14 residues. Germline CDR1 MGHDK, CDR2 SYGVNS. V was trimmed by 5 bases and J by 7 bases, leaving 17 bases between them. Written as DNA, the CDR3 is TGTGCCAGCAGTAGGGCGGGATTACGTGCGACCCAGTACTTC. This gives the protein CASSRAGLRATQYF.

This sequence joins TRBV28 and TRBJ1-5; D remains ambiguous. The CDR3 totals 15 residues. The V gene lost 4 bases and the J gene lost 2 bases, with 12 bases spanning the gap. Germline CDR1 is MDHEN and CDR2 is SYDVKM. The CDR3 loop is CASSSASSGNQPQHF. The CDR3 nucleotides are TGTGCCAGCAGTTCCGCCTCCTCGGGCAATCAGCCCCAGCATTTT.

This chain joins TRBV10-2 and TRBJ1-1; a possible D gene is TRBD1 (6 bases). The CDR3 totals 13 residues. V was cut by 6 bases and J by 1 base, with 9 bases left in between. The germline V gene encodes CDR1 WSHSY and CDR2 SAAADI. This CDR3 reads CASRGGENTEAFF. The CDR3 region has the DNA TGCGCCAGCAGAGGGGGAGAGAACACTGAAGCTTTCTTT.

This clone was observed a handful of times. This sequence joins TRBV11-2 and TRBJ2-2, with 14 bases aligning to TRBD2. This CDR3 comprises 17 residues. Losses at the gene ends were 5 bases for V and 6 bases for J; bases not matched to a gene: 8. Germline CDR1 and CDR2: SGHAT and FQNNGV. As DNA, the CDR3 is TGTGCCAGCAGCCAAGGACTAGCGGGAGGTCGGGCCGGGGAGCTGTTTTTT. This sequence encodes CASSQGLAGGRAGELFF.

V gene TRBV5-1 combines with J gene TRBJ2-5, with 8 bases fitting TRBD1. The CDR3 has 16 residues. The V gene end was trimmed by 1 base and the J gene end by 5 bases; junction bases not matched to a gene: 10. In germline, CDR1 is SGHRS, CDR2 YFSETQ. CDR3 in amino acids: CASSLTRGRFRETQYF. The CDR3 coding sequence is TGCGCCAGCAGCTTGACCAGGGGGCGGTTTAGGGAGACCCAGTACTTC.

The CDR3 DNA is TGTGCCTGGCAGGACAGGGTGGGGGAAAAACTGTTTTTT. Translating gives CAWQDRVGEKLFF. The chain employs TRBV30 and TRBJ1-4; 8 bases match TRBD1. Trimming cost V 5 bases and J 8 bases; bases outside gene matches: 7. This CDR3 is 13 amino acids long. The V gene's germline CDR1 is GTSNPN and CDR2 SVGIG (reference sequence). Drawing the rest from reference TRBV30 and TRBJ1-4, the complete variable domain is SQTIHQWPATLVQPVGSPLSLECTVEGTSNPNLYWYRQAAGRGLQLLFYSVGIGQISSEVPQNLSASRPQDRQFILSSKKLLLSDSGFYLCAWQDRVGEKLFFGSGTQLSVL.

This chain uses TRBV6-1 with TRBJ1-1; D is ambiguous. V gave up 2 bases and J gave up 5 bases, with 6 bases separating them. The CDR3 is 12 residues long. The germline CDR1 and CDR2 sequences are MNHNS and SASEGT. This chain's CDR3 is CASSELGTEAFF. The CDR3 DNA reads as TGTGCCAGCAGTGAACTCGGGACTGAAGCTTTCTTT.

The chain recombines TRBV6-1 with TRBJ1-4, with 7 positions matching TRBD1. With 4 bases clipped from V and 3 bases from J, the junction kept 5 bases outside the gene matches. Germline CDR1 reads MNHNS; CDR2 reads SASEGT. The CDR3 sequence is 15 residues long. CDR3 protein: CASSAHRGANEKLFF. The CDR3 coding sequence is TGTGCCAGCAGTGCCCACAGGGGAGCTAATGAAAAACTGTTTTTT.

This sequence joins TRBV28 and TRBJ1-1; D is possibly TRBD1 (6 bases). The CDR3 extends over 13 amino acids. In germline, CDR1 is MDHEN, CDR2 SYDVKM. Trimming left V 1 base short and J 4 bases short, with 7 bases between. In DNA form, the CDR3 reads TGTGCCAGCAGTTTATCAGGGGCCACTGAAGCTTTCTTT. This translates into CASSLSGATEAFF.

The CDR3 sequence: CASSRRGVTSYNEQFF. In DNA form, the CDR3 reads TGTGCCAGCAGTCGCCGGGGAGTCACCTCCTACAATGAGCAGTTCTTC. The chain links TRBV27 to TRBJ2-1; possibly TRBD2 for D (5 bases). V gave up 5 bases and J gave up 0 bases, with 14 bases separating them. CDR1 and CDR2 from the germline V gene are MNHEY and SMNVEV (reference sequence). The CDR3 runs 16 residues.

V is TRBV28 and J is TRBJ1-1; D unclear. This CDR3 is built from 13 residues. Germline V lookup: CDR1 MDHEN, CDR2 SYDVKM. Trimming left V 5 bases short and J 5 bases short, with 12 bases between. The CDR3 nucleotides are TGTGCCAGCAGTACTCCCCCCATGACTGAAGCTTTCTTT. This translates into CASSTPPMTEAFF.

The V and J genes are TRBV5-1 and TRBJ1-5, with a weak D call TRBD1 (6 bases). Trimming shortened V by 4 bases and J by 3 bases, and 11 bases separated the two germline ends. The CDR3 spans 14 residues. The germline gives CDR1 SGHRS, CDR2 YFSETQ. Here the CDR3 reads CASSPTGYNQPQHF. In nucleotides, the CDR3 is TGCGCCAGCAGCCCTACAGGGTACAATCAGCCCCAGCATTTT.

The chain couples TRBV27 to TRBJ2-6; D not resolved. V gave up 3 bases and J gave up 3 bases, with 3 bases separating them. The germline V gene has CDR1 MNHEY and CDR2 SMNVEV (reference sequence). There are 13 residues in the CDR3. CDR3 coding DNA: TGTGCCAGCAGTTTGAGTGGGGCCAACGTCCTGACTTTC. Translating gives CASSLSGANVLTF.